What follows are 15 T cell receptor beta chains derived from one specimen sequenced in a study of cytomegalovirus exposure and HLA in healthy donors. The table came from immunoSEQ multiplex PCR; TCRdb's copy has only in-frame clones and leaves some out. The repertoire holds some 98,000 clones, with approximately 90% as singletons. The source material was PBMCs. These TCRs come from a woman between 25 and 40 years old in good health and CMV-seronegative.

This rearrangement joins TRBV29-1 to TRBJ1-1; D is undetermined. This CDR3 contains 13 residues. The germline CDR1 and CDR2 sequences are SQVTM and ANQGSEA. V was pared by 6 bases and J by 0 bases, with 11 bases between. The CDR3 spells CSVETAMNTEAFF. The CDR3 DNA reads TGCAGCGTGGAGACCGCCATGAACACTGAAGCTTTCTTT.

J is TRBJ2-1 and V is TRBV6-4, with TRBD2 as a possible D gene (5 bases). The germline V gene encodes CDR1 MRHNA and CDR2 SNTAGT. Trimming left V 5 bases short and J 9 bases short, with 14 bases between. The CDR3 covers 13 residues. Here the CDR3 reads CASSRGGGSEQFF. CDR3 nucleotide sequence: TGTGCCAGCAGTCGGGGTGGCGGGTCTGAGCAGTTCTTC.

The rearrangement uses TRBV7-2 and TRBJ2-3; TRBD1 matches 11 bases. With V trimmed by 5 bases and J by 4 bases, 14 bases remained unmatched. Germline CDR1 and CDR2: SGHTA and FQGNSA. The CDR3 consists of 18 residues. The CDR3 DNA reads TGTGCCAGCAGCCTTGGGACAGGGGGGCGGCATCTCCCAGATACGCAGTATTTT. Encoded protein: CASSLGTGGRHLPDTQYF.

This chain uses TRBV2 with TRBJ1-2, with 9 bases identical to TRBD1. Trimming took 2 bases from V and 0 from J; bases not matched to a gene: 4. Per the germline V gene, CDR1 is SNHLY and CDR2 is FYNNEI. This CDR3 is built from 16 residues. CDR3 loop: CASSERGQGANYGYTF. For the CDR3, the DNA is TGTGCCAGCAGTGAACGGGGACAGGGAGCTAACTATGGCTACACCTTC.

The chain is built from TRBV2 and TRBJ1-1, with TRBD1 identical over 8 bases. V was clipped by 7 bases and J by 2 bases; unmatched bases: 9. The CDR3 is 15 amino acids. Germline CDR1 SNHLY, CDR2 FYNNEI. DNA of the CDR3: TGTGCCAGCAAAAGGGAACAGGGGGGTAACACTGAAGCTTTCTTT. This sequence encodes CASKREQGGNTEAFF.

The rearrangement uses TRBV9 and TRBJ2-7; D not certain. The CDR3 length is 17 residues. V was pared by 1 base and J by 5 bases, with 22 bases between. Germline CDR1 reads SGDLS; CDR2 reads YYNGEE. CDR3 sequence (DNA): TGTGCCAGCAGCGTAAGTTTCATGGGCACCCTCTGGGACGAGCAGTACTTC. This translates into CASSVSFMGTLWDEQYF.

The chain has TRBV18 and TRBJ2-5; 7 bases map to TRBD2. CDR3 length: 15 amino acids. Germline values: CDR1 KGHSH, CDR2 LQKENI. The J segment lost 5 bases and the V segment lost 3 bases, leaving 9 bases of the junction unmatched. CDR3 nucleotide sequence: TGTGCCAGCTCACCCCGCGATCGCGGGAGTGAGACCCAGTACTTC. It is translated as CASSPRDRGSETQYF.

V is TRBV15 and J is TRBJ2-5, with D perhaps TRBD2 (6 bases). In germline, CDR1 is LNHNV, CDR2 YYDKDF (reference sequence). The CDR3 contains 15 residues. Trimming took 0 bases from V and 3 from J, leaving 11 bases between them. The CDR3 nucleotides read TGTGCCACCAGCAGAGATCCTGGGGAGGAAGAGACCCAGTACTTC. It codes for CATSRDPGEEETQYF.

This chain connects TRBV5-1 to TRBJ1-3, with D perhaps TRBD1 (6 bases). The germline gives CDR1 SGHRS, CDR2 YFSETQ. V lost 4 bases, J lost 2 bases, and 19 bases lay in between. The CDR3 totals 17 residues. The CDR3 nucleotides are TGCGCCAGCAGCCTTCGAGGACAGTGGGGGACTGGAAACACCATATATTTT. Translating it yields CASSLRGQWGTGNTIYF.

The chain recombines TRBV6-6 with TRBJ2-7; 8 bases match TRBD1. J was trimmed by 6 bases and V by 2 bases; bases with no gene match: 3. CDR3 size: 13 residues. Germline V gene data show CDR1 as MNHNY and CDR2 as SVGAGI (reference sequence). This CDR3 is CASSYIRGREQYF. In DNA form, the CDR3 reads TGTGCCAGCAGTTACATCAGGGGGCGCGAGCAGTACTTC.

This clone was seen only a few times. CDR3 residues: CASSSRDRGPHYEQYF. CDR3 DNA: TGTGCCAGCAGCTCCCGGGACAGGGGGCCACACTACGAGCAGTACTTC. The chain joins TRBV7-9 to TRBJ2-7; TRBD1 agrees at 12 bases. The CDR3 runs to 16 residues. Germline loops: CDR1 SEHNR, CDR2 FQNEAQ (reference sequence). J was trimmed by 3 bases and V by 4 bases; bases with no gene match: 7. Full variable domain (missing parts from reference TRBV7-9 and TRBJ2-7): DTGVSQNPRHKITKRGQNVTFRCDPISEHNRLYWYRQTLGQGPEFLTYFQNEAQLEKSRLLSDRFSAERPKGSFSTLEIQRTEQGDSAMYLCASSSRDRGPHYEQYFGPGTRLTVT.

The rearrangement joins TRBV11-3 to TRBJ2-3, with 7 nucleotides matching TRBD2. The J segment lost 5 bases and the V segment lost 1 base, leaving 12 bases of the junction unmatched. The CDR3 is made up of 17 amino acids. Germline CDR1 SGHNT, CDR2 YENEEA. The DNA for the CDR3 is TGTGCCAGCAGCTTAGGGCGAACGACGGGAGGAGTAGATACGCAGTATTTT. It yields the protein CASSLGRTTGGVDTQYF.

This clone has only one observation. The chain employs TRBV7-9 and TRBJ2-2; 7 nucleotides align to TRBD1. Germline CDR1 reads SEHNR; CDR2 reads FQNEAQ (reference sequence). V was pared by 4 bases and J by 6 bases, with 8 bases of the junction left unmatched. The CDR3 sequence is 15 residues long. The CDR3 is CASSSTRGPAGELFF. As DNA, the CDR3 is TGTGCCAGCAGCTCGACGAGGGGGCCGGCCGGGGAGCTGTTTTTT.

This rearrangement joins TRBV27 to TRBJ1-5; weak D call: TRBD1 (6 bases). CDR3 size: 12 residues. Germline V lookup: CDR1 MNHEY, CDR2 SMNVEV (reference sequence). V lost 3 bases and J lost 6, with 6 bases in between. Here the CDR3 reads CASSFRGQPQHF. The CDR3 bases are TGTGCCAGCAGTTTCAGGGGTCAGCCCCAGCATTTT.

The V call is TRBV27, the J call TRBJ2-7, with a weak D call TRBD1 (6 bases). Trimming took 0 bases from V and 2 from J, leaving 11 bases between them. This CDR3 is 15 amino acids long. Germline V lookup: CDR1 MNHEY, CDR2 SMNVEV (reference sequence). CDR3 nucleotide sequence: TGTGCCAGCAGTTTATCGAGCCAGGGGCCCTACGAGCAGTACTTC. It specifies CASSLSSQGPYEQYF.